The rows below give T cell receptor beta chains drawn from one sample of a study of blood T cell repertoires in COVID-19. Measured with immunoSEQ multiplex PCR; TCRdb has only the in-frame clones, and not every one. Of some 530,000 clones detected, 70% to 90% appear once; the ten largest clones hold approximately 2.9%. Sequencing was done on a sample of peripheral blood. The receptor set was obtained from a human donor in a cohort sampled during active COVID-19. CDR3s include the opening cysteine and the closing phenylalanine or tryptophan. D genes are given only for firm matches. A clone size is listed for some rows: how often the clone was seen (once, few, many), or a class if it is expanded.

CDR3	DNA	D	size	V	J
CAWSQDSYEQYF	TGTGCCTGGAGTCAAGACTCGTACGAGCAGTACTTC	NA	NA	TRBV30	TRBJ2-7
CASSFGLGNQPQHF	TGTGCCAGCAGCTTCGGACTGGGCAATCAGCCCCAGCATTTT	NA	NA	TRBV7-2	TRBJ1-5
CASSFVSNTGELFF	TGTGCCAGCAGTTTCGTATCGAACACCGGGGAGCTGTTTTTT	NA	NA	TRBV27	TRBJ2-2
CASSQEPTIYEQYF	TGTGCCAGCAGCCAAGAACCGACAATCTACGAGCAGTACTTC	NA	NA	TRBV3-1/TRBV3-2	TRBJ2-7
CASTRVRNTEAFF	TGTGCCAGCACCCGGGTCCGGAACACTGAAGCTTTCTTT	NA	NA	TRBV2	TRBJ1-1
CAWRYTGGALNTEAFF	TGTGCCTGGAGATACACAGGGGGCGCTTTGAACACTGAAGCTTTCTTT	TRBD1	NA	TRBV30	TRBJ1-1
CASSFSSGTGGGYTF	TGTGCCAGCAGTTTTAGTTCCGGGACAGGGGGAGGCTACACCTTC	TRBD1	NA	TRBV27	TRBJ1-2
CASSLLRGYGYTF	TGTGCCAGCAGTTTGTTGAGAGGGTATGGCTACACCTTC	NA	NA	TRBV28	TRBJ1-2
CASSRRNEQFF	TGTGCCAGCAGCAGGCGCAATGAGCAGTTCTTC	NA	NA	TRBV6-5	TRBJ2-1
CASSLVVGRDKVYNSPLHF	TGTGCCAGCAGCTTAGTCGTCGGCAGGGATAAGGTCTATAATTCACCCCTCCACTTT	NA	NA	TRBV7-9	TRBJ1-6
CASSPQTGVSNQPQHF	TGTGCCAGCAGCCCCCAGACAGGGGTGAGCAATCAGCCCCAGCATTTT	TRBD1	NA	TRBV7-2	TRBJ1-5
CASSNLDRGIAEAFF	TGTGCCAGCAGCAACCTGGACAGGGGAATTGCGGAAGCTTTCTTT	TRBD1	few	TRBV7-9	TRBJ1-1
CASRQGSSYNEQFF	TGTGCCAGCAGGCAGGGAAGCTCCTACAATGAGCAGTTCTTC	NA	NA	TRBV6-5	TRBJ2-1
CASTTSGTNTGELFF	TGTGCCAGCACGACTAGCGGGACGAACACCGGGGAGCTGTTTTTT	TRBD2	NA	TRBV9	TRBJ2-2
CASRPEPGTGGGYTF	TGCGCCAGCAGACCTGAACCCGGGACAGGGGGCGGCTACACCTTC	TRBD1	NA	TRBV5-1	TRBJ1-2
CASSSQGRTNTEAFF	TGTGCCAGCAGCTCGCAGGGGCGTACGAACACTGAAGCTTTCTTT	NA	NA	TRBV7-9	TRBJ1-1
CAIHKAGPRGTQYF	TGTGCCATCCACAAAGCGGGACCGCGGGGGACCCAGTACTTC	TRBD2	NA	TRBV28	TRBJ2-5
CASSLDYSNQPQHF	TGCGCCAGCAGCTTGGATTATAGCAATCAGCCCCAGCATTTT	NA	NA	TRBV5-1	TRBJ1-5
CASRDVGLAGSRGVTDTQYF	TGTGCCAGCCGCGACGTTGGGCTAGCGGGATCCCGGGGTGTCACAGATACGCAGTATTTT	TRBD2	NA	TRBV4-2	TRBJ2-3
CASSPGGSFADTQYF	TGTGCCAGCAGCCCAGGGGGCAGTTTCGCAGATACGCAGTATTTT	TRBD1	once	TRBV7-9	TRBJ2-3
CASKTGNEKLFF	TGTGCCAGCAAGACAGGGAATGAAAAACTGTTTTTT	TRBD1	NA	TRBV28	TRBJ1-4
CASSYRGAGNTEAFF	TGTGCCAGCAGTTACAGGGGCGCCGGGAACACTGAAGCTTTCTTT	NA	NA	TRBV6-5	TRBJ1-1
CASSQDSGLAVNEQFF	TGTGCCAGCAGCCAAGATTCTGGACTGGCAGTAAATGAGCAGTTCTTC	NA	few	TRBV3-1/TRBV3-2	TRBJ2-1
CAWIAPRAQYF	TGTGCCTGGATAGCTCCCAGAGCGCAGTATTTT	NA	NA	TRBV30	TRBJ2-3
CASRTGENYGYTF	TGTGCCAGCCGAACAGGGGAGAACTATGGCTACACCTTC	TRBD1	NA	TRBV28	TRBJ1-2
CASSDPRTGTYEQYF	TGTGCCAGCAGCGATCCAAGGACAGGGACCTACGAGCAGTACTTC	TRBD1	once	TRBV7-2	TRBJ2-7
CASSFGGGNTIYF	TGTGCCAGCAGCTTCGGCGGCGGAAACACCATATATTTT	NA	NA	TRBV5-6	TRBJ1-3
CASSITGQSDYGYTF	TGTGCCAGTAGTATTACCGGACAGAGCGATTATGGCTACACCTTC	NA	NA	TRBV19	TRBJ1-2
CASSPLAGVTYEQYF	TGTGCCAGCAGCCCCTTAGCGGGAGTAACCTACGAGCAGTACTTC	TRBD2	NA	TRBV7-3	TRBJ2-7
CASRDPGQGDGSSYNEQFF	TGTGCCAGCAGAGATCCGGGACAGGGGGACGGGAGCTCCTACAATGAGCAGTTCTTC	TRBD1	NA	TRBV9	TRBJ2-1
CASSVFPGPKESYTF	TGTGCCAGCAGCGTATTTCCAGGCCCAAAAGAGAGCTACACCTTC	NA	NA	TRBV9	TRBJ1-2
CASSYVNTIPSYEQYF	TGTGCCAGCAGTTACGTCAACACGATCCCCTCCTACGAGCAGTACTTC	NA	NA	TRBV6-2/TRBV6-3	TRBJ2-7
CASIAGSKSYEQYF	TGTGCCAGCATTGCCGGGTCGAAGAGCTACGAGCAGTACTTC	NA	NA	TRBV28	TRBJ2-7
CASSQERQGTSFF	TGCGCCAGCAGCCAAGAGAGGCAGGGTACTTCTTTCTTT	NA	NA	TRBV4-1	TRBJ1-1
CASSPDSRLANYGYTF	TGCGCCAGCAGCCCGGACTCTCGACTAGCTAACTATGGCTACACCTTC	NA	NA	TRBV5-1	TRBJ1-2
CASSPGQVNEKLFF	TGTGCCAGTAGTCCGGGACAAGTCAATGAAAAACTGTTTTTT	NA	once	TRBV19	TRBJ1-4
CSVDDPTGLAGNTIYF	TGCAGCGTTGACGACCCCACAGGCTTGGCTGGAAACACCATATATTTT	NA	once	TRBV29-1	TRBJ1-3
CASSFGDLYNEQFF	TGTGCCAGCAGCTTCGGAGATCTCTACAATGAGCAGTTCTTC	NA	NA	TRBV5-4	TRBJ2-1
CASSSGAGEVKTQYF	TGCGCCAGCAGCTCCGGGGCGGGAGAGGTGAAGACCCAGTACTTC	TRBD2	NA	TRBV5-1	TRBJ2-5
CASSHLTGLAGLSYNEQFF	TGCGCCAGCAGCCACCTGACAGGGTTGGCGGGGTTGTCCTACAATGAGCAGTTCTTC	NA	few	TRBV4-1	TRBJ2-1
CASSLDGKPNEKLFF	TGTGCCAGCAGCTTGGACGGGAAGCCTAATGAAAAACTGTTTTTT	NA	NA	TRBV5-4	TRBJ1-4
CASNPTGGSIYEQYF	TGTGCCAGTAACCCGACAGGGGGCAGTATCTACGAGCAGTACTTC	TRBD1	NA	TRBV19	TRBJ2-7
CASTKQEVGYEQYF	TGTGCCAGCACTAAGCAAGAGGTAGGCTACGAGCAGTACTTC	NA	NA	TRBV28	TRBJ2-7
CAWSVRRIREAGQPQHF	TGTGCCTGGAGTGTACGACGCATCAGGGAGGCTGGCCAGCCCCAGCATTTT	NA	NA	TRBV30	TRBJ1-5
CASSIGAQPQHF	TGTGCCAGTAGTATAGGAGCTCAGCCCCAGCATTTT	NA	few	TRBV19	TRBJ1-5
CASSPLRVRDNSPLHF	TGTGCCAGCTCACCACTTCGGGTCAGAGATAATTCACCCCTCCACTTT	NA	NA	TRBV18	TRBJ1-6
CASRQGGYEQYF	TGTGCCAGCAGACAAGGGGGCTACGAGCAGTACTTC	NA	NA	TRBV6-5	TRBJ2-7
CASSNSGSIINEQFF	TGTGCCAGTAGTAATAGCGGGAGTATCATTAATGAGCAGTTCTTC	TRBD2	NA	TRBV19	TRBJ2-1
CASSPDKYYGYTF	TGTGCCAGCAGCCCGGACAAGTACTATGGCTACACCTTC	NA	NA	TRBV12-3/TRBV12-4	TRBJ1-2
CAWNSGGHSGANVLTF	TGTGCCTGGAACTCGGGAGGTCACTCTGGGGCCAACGTCCTGACTTTC	TRBD2	NA	TRBV30	TRBJ2-6
CASSLRSRGTEAFF	TGTGCCAGCAGCTTACGGAGCAGGGGGACTGAAGCTTTCTTT	TRBD1	NA	TRBV11-2	TRBJ1-1
CASSIGRTEAFF	TGTGCCAGTAGTATAGGACGGACAGAAGCTTTCTTT	NA	NA	TRBV19	TRBJ1-1
CSVEGTSGRVDTQYF	TGCAGCGTTGAGGGGACTAGCGGGAGGGTAGATACGCAGTATTTT	TRBD2	NA	TRBV29-1	TRBJ2-3
CASSLTGQGSGYTF	TGTGCCAGCAGCCTAACGGGACAGGGAAGCGGCTACACCTTC	TRBD1	NA	TRBV27	TRBJ1-2
CASSLRLAGWENTQYF	TGTGCCAGCAGTTTACGACTAGCGGGGTGGGAGAATACGCAGTATTTT	TRBD2	NA	TRBV27	TRBJ2-3